Given below is one T cell receptor (beta chain) in context. The antigen it binds to is not known. Within one base of it there is no much larger clone, and no base qualities were kept. The CDR3 spans 15 residues, from the cysteine through the phenylalanine. The DNA shown is the 45-base CDR3, in frame from base 1. The CDR1 and CDR2 encoded by the germline V gene are MNHEY and SVGAGI. Trimming accounts for 4 bases at V and 2 bases at J, while the number of junction bases matched to no gene is 5. To prepare the library, the immunoSEQ multiplex PCR assay was applied. Genomic DNA extraction, TRB sequencing and normalization were carried out by Adaptive Biotechnologies (Seattle, WA). In the original analysis: Clonality was calculated as one minus the Shannon entropy of productive TRB sequences, normalized by log2 of unique productive sequences. KLL-specific clonotypes in tumors were identified by matching TCRbeta CDR3 amino acid sequences with those from each patient's tetramer-sorted sample. Here the immuneACCESS table is served through TCRdb, limited to in-frame sequences with V and J called. Missing clones are a known gap in these copies; in checked studies unresolved V genes cover under half, and the rest lacks a known reason. V, J and clone size are those of that table, while D and trimming were read from the DNA. This sample lists 930 or so clones; more than 75% were detected once. Around 10% of the sample belongs to the ten largest clones.

These data originate in a study of tumor-infiltrating T cells and Merkel cell polyomavirus (dated by TCRdb to 2016 to 2017). As for the study more broadly: In Merkel cell carcinoma patients, the study examined CD8+ T cells specific for the Merkel cell polyomavirus KLL epitope. Patients came in at different disease stages and had a median follow-up of about three years, ranging from roughly 1.1 to 6.0 years. Most whole-tumor samples were roughly 23-micron curls cut from formalin-fixed, paraffin-embedded tissue blocks. Across the study, one tumor sample was a frozen nodal tumor digest and one was a flash-frozen core biopsy of a metastasis. In 14 to 15 samples, KLL-tetramer-sorted cells taken from blood or tumor-infiltrating lymphocytes underwent TRB sequencing, as did some eleven matched whole-tumor samples. Patients received varied, non-standardized therapies including chemotherapy, radiation and immunotherapies.

Points the paper makes about the study in general: A higher intratumoral fraction of KLL-specific T cells (about 1.9-20% versus about 0-0.15%) was associated with significantly improved MCC-specific survival. The study examined just one viral epitope, so T cells targeting other Merkel cell polyomavirus epitopes were not captured. KLL-specific TRB repertoires were diverse and largely private, with only one public clonotype among a few hundred unique sequences, shared by two patients. A significant MCC-specific survival advantage (P = 0.0051) was associated with tumors having more unique KLL-specific clonotypes (roughly 5-108 vs 0-3). One limitation of the study is the small sample size (n ≈ eleven patients).

Robust positive staining for Merkel cell polyomavirus Large T antigen was observed by immunohistochemistry in the tumors of all patients. The study included approximately 11 Merkel cell carcinoma patients who had robust KLL-tetramer+ populations, above 0.04% of CD8+ T cells, in blood and/or cultured TIL. Every patient was Caucasian, and patient ages had a median of around 65 years and ranged from roughly 50 to 77 years. For patients with unknown primaries who presented with nodal disease, or in cases where primary tissue was insufficient, lymph node tumors were analyzed. This TCR derives from a woman aged 65 to 85 with Merkel cell carcinoma. The receptor chain draws on TRBV6-5 and TRBJ2-7; 10 central nucleotides agree with TRBD1. Sequenced input: lymph node tissue. The DNA reads as follows: TGTGCCAGCAGTTTCACCGGGACAGGGGCCTACGAGCAGTACTTC. Its translation reads: CASSFTGTGAYEQYF.